This T cell receptor beta chain emerged from a study of blood T cells in healthy people across ages. General study points: Among T cells, TCR beta diversity per million cells dropped roughly linearly as age rose.

About this clonotype itself: Antigen unknown.

For the second PCR, which ran for about 7 to 11 cycles, a sample-barcoded 5' primer and a J-beta primer mix were used. Every cDNA molecule bore a tag from a template-switch adaptor containing 12 random nucleotides. In TCRdb, the 5' RACE reads were re-called with MiXCR into one record per CDR3 protein. The top ten clones hold 10% to 15% of a sample with 650,000 to 1,000,000 distinct CDR3 sequences, roughly 40% of them seen once. Germline trimming cut 3 bases from V and 5 bases from J; bases unmatched to any gene: 5. This CDR3 has 14 residues. Germline assignment: CDR1 LGHDT and CDR2 YNNKEL (reference sequence).

Input material: blood. The chain carries TRBV3-1 and TRBJ1-1; 8 bases are a match to TRBD1. This clonotype was sampled from a man younger than 35 in good health. The CDR3 loop is CASSHGQGRTEAFF. The CDR3 bases are TGTGCCAGCAGCCATGGACAGGGTCGGACTGAAGCTTTCTTT.